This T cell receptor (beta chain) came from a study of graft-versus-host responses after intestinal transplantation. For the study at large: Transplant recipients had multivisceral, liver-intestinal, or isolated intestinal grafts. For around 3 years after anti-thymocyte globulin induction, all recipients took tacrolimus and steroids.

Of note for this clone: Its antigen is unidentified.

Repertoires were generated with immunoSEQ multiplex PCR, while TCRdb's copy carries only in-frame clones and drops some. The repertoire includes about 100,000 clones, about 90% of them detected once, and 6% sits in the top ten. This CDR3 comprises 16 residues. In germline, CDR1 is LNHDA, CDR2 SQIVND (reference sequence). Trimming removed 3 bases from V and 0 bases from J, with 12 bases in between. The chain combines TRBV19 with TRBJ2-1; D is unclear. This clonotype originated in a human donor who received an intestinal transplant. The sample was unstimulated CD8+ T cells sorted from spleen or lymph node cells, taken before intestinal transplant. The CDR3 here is CASSILVQSSYNEQFF. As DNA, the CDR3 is TGTGCCAGTAGTATTCTGGTACAAAGCTCCTACAATGAGCAGTTCTTC.